The source of this T cell receptor (beta chain) is a study of beta chain features in type 1 diabetes. Study-wide results and limits: The similarity of naive, central memory and Treg TCRB repertoires appeared greater among patients than among healthy donors.

This clone has ten or more counts. Its specificity is unknown. The sequenced template was cDNA made from the entire isolated RNA. Libraries were prepared by immunoSEQ multiplex PCR; TCRdb keeps only in-frame clonotypes and omits some of them. The sample records about 180,000 clones, more than 10% being singletons. The trim removed 1 base at V and 4 bases at J, leaving 13 bases unmatched. The CDR3 runs 18 residues. The germline CDR1 and CDR2 sequences are SGHRS and YFSETQ. Sequenced: central memory CD4+ T cells from blood. The receptor was isolated from a woman between 18 and 29 years old in good health. J is TRBJ2-7 and V is TRBV5-1; 11 nucleotides line up with TRBD2. In DNA form, the CDR3 reads TGCGCCAGCAGCTTGTTTAGCGGGAGGGCCGGTCAGATTTACGAGCAGTACTTC. Its translation: CASSLFSGRAGQIYEQYF.